This entry concerns a single T cell receptor beta chain. Its specificity is not known. As for treatment: approximately 9-day PBMC culture with coronavirus spike peptide pools or control peptides (ViraFEST assay). Germline assignment: CDR1 GTSNPN and CDR2 SVGIG (reference sequence). The CDR3 runs to 16 residues. V was pared by 2 bases and J by 3 bases, with 20 bases between. This sample was taken from a study of vaccination and CD4 T cells after COVID-19. Background on the study: Post-COVID draws followed diagnosis by a median around 100 days (range 35 to 161). Blood was drawn a median roughly 68 days post second dose, range 14 to 241. Stimulation of the cells used overlapping spike peptide pools from SARS-CoV-2 and from the common cold coronaviruses HCoV-NL63, HCoV-OC43 and HCoV-229E.

Cultured CD4+ T-cell DNA underwent Oncomine TCR Beta short-read sequencing. TCRdb re-derived calls from the PCR reads in MiXCR, one entry per CDR3 protein. The sample records about 16,000 distinct CDR3 sequences, 45% to 50% being singletons. The source was cultured CD4+ T cells from blood, collected after SARS-CoV-2 vaccination. The sequence was obtained from a human donor with COVID-19. The genes are TRBV30 and TRBJ2-7; tentatively, D is TRBD2 (6 bases). The CDR3, as DNA: TGTGCCTGGAGTCTTAACGGGGGACGTCAGGTCTACGAGCAGTACTTC. It specifies CAWSLNGGRQVYEQYF.